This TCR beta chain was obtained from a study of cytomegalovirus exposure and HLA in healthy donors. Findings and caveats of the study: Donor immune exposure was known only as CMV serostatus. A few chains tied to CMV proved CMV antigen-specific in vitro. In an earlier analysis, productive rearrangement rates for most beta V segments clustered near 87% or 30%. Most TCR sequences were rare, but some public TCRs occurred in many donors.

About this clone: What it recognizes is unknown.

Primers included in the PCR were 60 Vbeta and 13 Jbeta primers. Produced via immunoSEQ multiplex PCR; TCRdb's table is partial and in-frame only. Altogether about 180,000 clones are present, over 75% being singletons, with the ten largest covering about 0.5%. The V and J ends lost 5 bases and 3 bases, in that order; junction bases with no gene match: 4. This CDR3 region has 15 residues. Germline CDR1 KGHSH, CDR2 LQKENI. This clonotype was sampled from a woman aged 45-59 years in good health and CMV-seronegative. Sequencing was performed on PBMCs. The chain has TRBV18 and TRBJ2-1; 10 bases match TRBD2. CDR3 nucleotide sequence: TGTGCCAGCTCAACTCTAGCGGGGGACTACAATGAGCAGTTCTTC. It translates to CASSTLAGDYNEQFF. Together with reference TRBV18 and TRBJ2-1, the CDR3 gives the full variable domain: NAGVMQNPRHLVRRRGQEARLRCSPMKGHSHVYWYRQLPEEGLKFMVYLQKENIIDESGMPKERFSAEFPKEGPSILRIQQVVRGDSAAYFCASSTLAGDYNEQFFGPGTRLTVL.